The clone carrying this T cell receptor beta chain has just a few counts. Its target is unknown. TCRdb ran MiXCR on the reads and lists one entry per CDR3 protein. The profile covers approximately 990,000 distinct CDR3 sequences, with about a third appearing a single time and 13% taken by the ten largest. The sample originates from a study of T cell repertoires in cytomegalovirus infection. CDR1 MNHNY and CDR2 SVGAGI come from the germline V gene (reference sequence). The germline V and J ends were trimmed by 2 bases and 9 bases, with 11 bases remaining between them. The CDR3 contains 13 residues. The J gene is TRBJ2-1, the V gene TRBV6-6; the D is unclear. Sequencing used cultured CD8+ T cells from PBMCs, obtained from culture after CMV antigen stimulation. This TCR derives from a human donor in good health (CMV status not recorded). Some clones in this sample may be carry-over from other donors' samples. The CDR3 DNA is TGTGCCAGCAGTTACGGGCCGCCCCTTGAGCAGTTCTTC. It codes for CASSYGPPLEQFF.